This T cell receptor beta chain was identified in a study of cytomegalovirus exposure and HLA in healthy donors. The wider study: Earlier work reported approximately 110 million unique TCR beta sequences from some 180 million T cells.

V gave up 5 bases and J gave up 5 bases, with 16 bases separating them. The CDR3 covers 15 residues. Germline values: CDR1 SGHVS, CDR2 FQNEAQ. Primers: 60 Vbeta forward and 13 Jbeta reverse. Generated by immunoSEQ multiplex PCR, the TCRdb table keeps only in-frame clones and is missing some. The sample lists 95,000 to 100,000 clones, more than 70% seen once, with about 3.9% in the top ten. As to this clone: Its cognate antigen is unknown.

General study points: According to an earlier analysis, most TCR beta V segments yielded productive rearrangements about 90% or about 30% of the time. Accounts indicate the classifier identified cytomegalovirus status with strong specificity and sensitivity.

Sequenced: PBMCs. The chain couples TRBV7-8 to TRBJ2-1; D might be TRBD1 (5 bases). This TCR came from a man aged 25-40 years in good health and CMV-seronegative. In DNA, the CDR3 is TGTGCCAGCAGCCCGACAGTGGTGGGGCACAATGAGCAGTTCTTC. Protein: CASSPTVVGHNEQFF. The full variable domain, in which reference TRBV7-8 and TRBJ2-1 provide the parts outside the CDR3, is GAGVSQSPRYKVAKRGQDVALRCDPISGHVSLFWYQQALGQGPEFLTYFQNEAQLDKSGLPSDRFFAERPEGSVSTLKIQRTQQEDSAVYLCASSPTVVGHNEQFFGPGTRLTVL.